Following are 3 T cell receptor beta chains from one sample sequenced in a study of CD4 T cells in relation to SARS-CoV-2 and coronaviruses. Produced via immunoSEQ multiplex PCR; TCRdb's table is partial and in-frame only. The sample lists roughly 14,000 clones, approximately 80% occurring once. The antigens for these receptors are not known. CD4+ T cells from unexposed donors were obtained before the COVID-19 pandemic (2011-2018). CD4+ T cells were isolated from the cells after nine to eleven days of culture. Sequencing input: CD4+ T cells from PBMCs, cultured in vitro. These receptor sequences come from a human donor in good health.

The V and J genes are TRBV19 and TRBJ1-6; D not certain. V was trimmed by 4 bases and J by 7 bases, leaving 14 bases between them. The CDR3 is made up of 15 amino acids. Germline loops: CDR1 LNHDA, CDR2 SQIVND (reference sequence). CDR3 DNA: TGTGCCAGTAGTAAAGCATGGGGTGGCAATTCACCCCTCCACTTT. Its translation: CASSKAWGGNSPLHF. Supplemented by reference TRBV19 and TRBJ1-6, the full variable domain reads DGGITQSPKYLFRKEGQNVTLSCEQNLNHDAMYWYRQDPGQGLRLIYYSQIVNDFQKGDIAEGYSVSREKKESFPLTVTSAQKNPTAFYLCASSKAWGGNSPLHFGNGTRLTVT.

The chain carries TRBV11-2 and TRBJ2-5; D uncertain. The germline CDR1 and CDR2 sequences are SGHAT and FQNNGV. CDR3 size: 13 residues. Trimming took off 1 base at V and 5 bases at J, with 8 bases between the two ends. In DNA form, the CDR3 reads TGTGCCAGCAGCTTAGGGTTTTCTGAGACCCAGTACTTC. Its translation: CASSLGFSETQYF.

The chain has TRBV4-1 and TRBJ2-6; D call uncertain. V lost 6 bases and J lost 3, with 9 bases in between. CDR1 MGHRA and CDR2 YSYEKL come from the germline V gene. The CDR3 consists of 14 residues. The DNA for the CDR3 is TGCGCCAGCAGGTCTATTGGTGGGGCCAACGTCCTGACTTTC. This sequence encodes CASRSIGGANVLTF.